This T cell receptor beta chain was identified in a study of T cell responses to AZD1222 COVID-19 vaccine. General observations from the study: The CD4 TCRs associated with vaccination extended across spike and predominated at 160-218 and 743-854.

The sample holds one count of this clone. Its antigen is not identified. Produced via immunoSEQ multiplex PCR; TCRdb's table is partial and in-frame only. The sample holds 150,000 to 200,000 clones, around 94% seen once. Germline V gene data show CDR1 as MDHEN and CDR2 as SYDVKM. The CDR3 sequence is 13 residues long. The V and J ends lost 5 bases and 4 bases respectively, with 11 bases between them. This receptor was taken from an adult who received the MenACWY meningococcal vaccine as a control. This rearrangement joins TRBV28 to TRBJ1-2; D may be TRBD1 (6 bases). The sequenced sample was peripheral blood, obtained 28 days after the second dose of the MenACWY control vaccine. CDR3 in amino acids: CASSVTGGYGYTF. CDR3 bases: TGTGCCAGCAGTGTGACAGGCGGCTATGGCTACACCTTC.